This TCR beta chain was obtained from a study of blood T cell repertoires in COVID-19. Original analysis: How many nucleated cells were present was estimated from reference gene primer amplification. Here immunoSEQ multiplex PCR was the method, and the copy in TCRdb shows in-frame clones only, minus some. Clonal size and the V and J genes are those of that table, whereas D and trimming came from the DNA. The data show over 350,000 clones, approximately 90% seen once. CDR3 length: 17 amino acids. V lost 0 bases to trimming and J lost 8 bases; unmatched junction nucleotides: 10. Germline-derived CDR1 and CDR2 are MNHEY and SVGEGT.

The source is a woman aged 25-40 years with acute or convalescent COVID-19. The sequencing sample was made of peripheral blood. The chain joins TRBV6-2 or TRBV6-3 to TRBJ2-1; TRBD1 aligns across 10 bases. The CDR3 DNA is TGTGCCAGCAGTTACTCGATCCCTAGCGGACAGGGGGATGAGCAGTTCTTC. As protein: CASSYSIPSGQGDEQFF.